Listed below are T cell receptor beta chains from one sample, sequenced in a study of blood T cells in healthy people across ages. TCRdb analysed the 5' RACE reads with MiXCR anew, one entry per CDR3 protein. Counted here are hundreds of thousands of distinct CDR3 sequences, around three fifths occurring once; the ten biggest clones make up roughly 25%. Sequencing was done on a sample of blood. Receptor source: a man between 35 and 55 years old in good health. Both conserved end residues are part of each CDR3. D genes are given only for firm matches. Only some rows state a clone size, as once, few, many or a class for expanded clones.

.,TRBJ1-1,TRBV29-1,.,CSVEGGANTEAFF,TGCAGCGTTGAAGGGGGGGCAAACACTGAAGCTTTCTTT
.,TRBJ1-1,TRBV9,.,CASSVGGATEAFF,TGTGCCAGCAGCGTCGGCGGGGCCACTGAAGCTTTCTTT
TRBD1,TRBJ2-7,TRBV27,.,CASSLLGTVISYNEQYF,TGTGCCAGCAGTTTACTGGGGACAGTAATATCCTACAATGAGCAGTACTTC
.,TRBJ2-7,TRBV6-1,.,CASSEVEPGNYEQYF,TGTGCCAGCAGTGAAGTTGAGCCAGGTAATTACGAGCAGTACTTC
.,TRBJ2-5,TRBV4-2,few,CASSQDRLARGETQYF,TGTGCCAGCAGCCAAGATCGGCTAGCTCGCGGGGAGACCCAGTACTTC
.,TRBJ1-6,TRBV7-2,.,CASSWTGAGGNSPLHF,TGTGCCAGCAGCTGGACCGGCGCAGGTGGAAATTCACCCCTCCACTTT
TRBD1,TRBJ1-4,TRBV20-1,.,CSAREPGQGAEKLFF,TGCAGTGCTAGAGAACCGGGACAGGGGGCTGAAAAACTGTTTTTT
TRBD2,TRBJ2-7,TRBV4-1,.,CASSQGGTTFGNEQYF,TGCGCCAGCAGCCAAGGGGGGACTACCTTTGGGAACGAGCAGTACTTC
.,TRBJ1-5,TRBV7-2,many,CASSFIDTNQPQHF,TGTGCCAGCAGCTTTATCGACACAAATCAGCCCCAGCATTTT
TRBD1,TRBJ2-7,TRBV28,.,CASSLTGTGGEQYF,TGTGCCAGCAGTCTAACCGGGACAGGGGGCGAGCAGTACTTC
.,TRBJ2-3,TRBV7-2,many,CASLHGRGRQVSTDTQYF,TGTGCCAGCCTACATGGCAGGGGCAGGCAGGTTAGCACAGATACGCAGTATTTT
TRBD1,TRBJ2-1,TRBV10-3,.,CAISSDRGASEQFF,TGTGCCATCAGTTCGGACAGGGGCGCGAGTGAGCAGTTCTTC
TRBD2,TRBJ2-7,TRBV27,few,CASSPALAGGHYEQYF,TGTGCCAGCAGCCCGGCGTTAGCGGGAGGACACTACGAGCAGTACTTC
TRBD2,TRBJ2-7,TRBV4-3,once,CASSQRLAPTPSYEQYF,TGCGCCAGCAGCCAACGACTAGCGCCAACACCTTCCTACGAGCAGTACTTC
TRBD2,TRBJ2-4,TRBV29-1,.,CSVVRSGGLAKNIQYF,TGCAGCGTTGTCCGGTCGGGGGGGCTAGCCAAAAACATTCAGTACTTC
.,TRBJ2-1,TRBV4-3,.,CASSQEGTENNEQFF,TGCGCCAGCAGCCAAGAGGGGACGGAGAACAATGAGCAGTTCTTC
TRBD1,TRBJ2-1,TRBV24-1,.,CATSPGTGVYNEQFF,TGTGCCACCAGTCCCGGGACAGGAGTCTACAATGAGCAGTTCTTC